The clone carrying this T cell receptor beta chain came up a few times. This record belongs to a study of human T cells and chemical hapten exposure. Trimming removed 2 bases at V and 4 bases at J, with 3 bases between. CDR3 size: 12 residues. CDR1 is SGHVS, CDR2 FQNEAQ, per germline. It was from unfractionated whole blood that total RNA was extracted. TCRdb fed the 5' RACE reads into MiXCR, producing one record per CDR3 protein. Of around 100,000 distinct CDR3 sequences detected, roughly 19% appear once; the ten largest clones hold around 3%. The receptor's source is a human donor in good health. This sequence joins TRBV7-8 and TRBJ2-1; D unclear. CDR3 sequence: CASSLLYNEQFF. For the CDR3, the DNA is TGTGCCAGCAGCTTACTATACAATGAGCAGTTCTTC.